The subject of this entry is one T cell receptor (beta chain). The V and J ends lost 3 bases and 7 bases respectively, with 10 bases between them. CDR1 and CDR2 (germline): MNHEY, SMNVEV (reference sequence). The CDR3 extends over 13 amino acids. The data were taken from a study of CD8 T cells in Susac syndrome. The authors reverse transcribed roughly 0.5 to 1 ug RNA with random hexamers. A single record per CDR3 protein comes from TCRdb applying MiXCR to the immunoSEQ multiplex PCR reads. Found here are 200,000 to 250,000 distinct CDR3 sequences, 95% of them singletons; the top ten hold 0.085% to 0.1%.

The source material was CD4+ T cells from PBMCs. The chain combines TRBV27 with TRBJ1-5; D gene uncertain. The source is a human donor with multiple sclerosis. The CDR3 sequence is CASSLREAQPQHF. CDR3 sequence (DNA): TGTGCCAGCAGTTTGAGGGAGGCCCAGCCCCAGCATTTT.